This T cell receptor (beta chain) was recovered during a study of OX40 agonist ivuxolimab in advanced cancers. As for the study in general: A mean age of about 56 years, range about 20 to 79, was recorded, and roughly 80% were male.

Prior autoimmune disease or systemic immunosuppression barred patients. Libraries were prepared by immunoSEQ multiplex PCR; TCRdb keeps only in-frame clonotypes and omits some of them. The table lists 60,000 to 100,000 clones, over 75% of them singletons. This CDR3 is 13 amino acids long. V dropped 4 bases and J dropped 8 bases, with 14 bases sitting between them. Germline CDR1 is SGHDN and CDR2 is FVKESK. The sample consisted of CD4+ or CD8+ T cells sorted from blood, taken in a trial of the OX40 agonist ivuxolimab. V gene TRBV14 combines with J gene TRBJ1-2; D ambiguous. The receptor comes from an adult with an advanced solid tumor such as melanoma, head and neck, liver or kidney cancer. CDR3 region: CASSPSAYWGYTF. The DNA for the CDR3 is TGTGCCAGCAGCCCCTCCGCGTATTGGGGCTACACCTTC.